The rows below give T cell receptor beta chains drawn from one sample of a study of cytomegalovirus exposure and HLA in healthy donors. TCRdb's copy holds only in-frame clones and misses some; the assay was immunoSEQ multiplex PCR. Among about 190,000 clones listed, about 87% were seen once. What was sequenced was PBMCs. These receptors originate from a man aged 30 to 39 in good health and CMV-seronegative. Each CDR3 is given with its conserved first and last residue. The D gene is left open where the match is weak. Size is stated for part of the rows, as once, few or many counts, or as a class when the clone is expanded.

clone size: .
D gene: .
J gene: TRBJ2-5
V gene: TRBV7-2
CDR3 DNA: TGTGCCAGCAGCCCACCCCCGGCGCGGCAAGAGACCCAGTACTTC
CDR3 protein: CASSPPPARQETQYF

clone size: .
D gene: .
J gene: TRBJ1-1
V gene: TRBV30
CDR3 DNA: TGTGCCTGGAGTCGGGGGGGCGAACCTGAAGCTTTCTTT
CDR3 protein: CAWSRGGEPEAFF

clone size: .
D gene: TRBD2
J gene: TRBJ2-7
V gene: TRBV5-1
CDR3 DNA: TGCGCCAGCAGTGTGGCGGTAGCGGGGACCTACGAGCAGTACTTC
CDR3 protein: CASSVAVAGTYEQYF

clone size: .
D gene: TRBD1
J gene: TRBJ2-7
V gene: TRBV28
CDR3 DNA: TGTGCCAGCAGGCCAAGGGACAGACTATCCTACGAGCAGTACTTC
CDR3 protein: CASRPRDRLSYEQYF

clone size: .
D gene: .
J gene: TRBJ2-5
V gene: TRBV7-2
CDR3 DNA: TGTGCCAGCAGCTTAGTGGGGCACCAAGAGACCCAGTACTTC
CDR3 protein: CASSLVGHQETQYF

clone size: few
D gene: TRBD1
J gene: TRBJ2-5
V gene: TRBV27
CDR3 DNA: TGTGCCAGCCAAGGCCATACCCGGACAGGGACCCAGTACTTC
CDR3 protein: CASQGHTRTGTQYF

clone size: .
D gene: TRBD1
J gene: TRBJ2-7
V gene: TRBV7-9
CDR3 DNA: TGTTCCAGCAGCTCGGACAGGGGGCTCTCCTACGAGCAGTACTTC
CDR3 protein: CSSSSDRGLSYEQYF

clone size: .
D gene: .
J gene: TRBJ1-2
V gene: TRBV28
CDR3 DNA: TGTGCCAGCACACCCTATCGGGTTGTCTATGGCTACACCTTC
CDR3 protein: CASTPYRVVYGYTF

clone size: .
D gene: .
J gene: TRBJ1-1
V gene: TRBV7-2
CDR3 DNA: TGTGCCAGCAGCTTAGGTGTTGCGAGAGGGAACACTGAAGCTTTCTTT
CDR3 protein: CASSLGVARGNTEAFF

clone size: .
D gene: TRBD1
J gene: TRBJ1-5
V gene: TRBV19
CDR3 DNA: TGTGCCAGTAGTATAGTGGGACAGGGGGCAAGCAATCAGCCCCAGCATTTT
CDR3 protein: CASSIVGQGASNQPQHF

clone size: .
D gene: .
J gene: TRBJ2-6
V gene: TRBV7-8
CDR3 DNA: TGTGCCGACAAATCCCACAGGGCTTCAGGGGCCAACGTCCTGACTTTC
CDR3 protein: CADKSHRASGANVLTF

clone size: .
D gene: .
J gene: TRBJ2-7
V gene: TRBV15
CDR3 DNA: TGTGCCACCAGCAGAGATCAGGCCTCCTACGAGCAGTACTTC
CDR3 protein: CATSRDQASYEQYF

clone size: .
D gene: TRBD1
J gene: TRBJ2-7
V gene: TRBV7-9
CDR3 DNA: TGTGCCAGCAGCAGCCGGGACAGGGACTACGAGCAGTACTTC
CDR3 protein: CASSSRDRDYEQYF

clone size: .
D gene: TRBD1
J gene: TRBJ2-1
V gene: TRBV5-1
CDR3 DNA: TGCGCCAGCAGCCCCCAGGGGGATTCCTACAATGAGCAGTTCTTC
CDR3 protein: CASSPQGDSYNEQFF

clone size: .
D gene: .
J gene: TRBJ1-2
V gene: TRBV7-9
CDR3 DNA: TGTGCCAGCAGCTTAATGGGGGCGGACTATGGCTACACCTTC
CDR3 protein: CASSLMGADYGYTF

clone size: .
D gene: TRBD1
J gene: TRBJ1-6
V gene: TRBV30
CDR3 DNA: TGTGCCTGGATAAACAGGGGGCAGAGTTCACCCCTCCACTTT
CDR3 protein: CAWINRGQSSPLHF

clone size: .
D gene: TRBD1
J gene: TRBJ2-1
V gene: TRBV27
CDR3 DNA: TGTGCCAGCAGTTTAACAGGGGCCAACAGGTATGAGCAGTTCTTC
CDR3 protein: CASSLTGANRYEQFF

clone size: .
D gene: TRBD2
J gene: TRBJ2-7
V gene: TRBV28
CDR3 DNA: TGTGCCAGCAGCTTGGCGGGGGATTACGAGCAGTACTTC
CDR3 protein: CASSLAGDYEQYF

clone size: .
D gene: TRBD1
J gene: TRBJ1-2
V gene: TRBV2
CDR3 DNA: TGTGCCAGCAGTGAAGGTTGGGACAGGGGGTATGGCTACACCTTC
CDR3 protein: CASSEGWDRGYGYTF

clone size: .
D gene: .
J gene: TRBJ1-4
V gene: TRBV19
CDR3 DNA: TGTGCCAGTAGTATGGGTGGACAGAGCACAACTAATGAAAAACTGTTTTTT
CDR3 protein: CASSMGGQSTTNEKLFF